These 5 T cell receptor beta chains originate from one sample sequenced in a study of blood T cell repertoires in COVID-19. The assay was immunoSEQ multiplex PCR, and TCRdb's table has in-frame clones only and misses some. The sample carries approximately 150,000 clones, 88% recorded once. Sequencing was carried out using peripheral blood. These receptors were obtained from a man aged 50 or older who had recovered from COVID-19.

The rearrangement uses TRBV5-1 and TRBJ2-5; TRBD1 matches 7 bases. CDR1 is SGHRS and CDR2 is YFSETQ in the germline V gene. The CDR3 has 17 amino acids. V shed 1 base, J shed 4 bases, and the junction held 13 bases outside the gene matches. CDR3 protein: CASSLIPPGQRTETQYF. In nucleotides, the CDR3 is TGCGCCAGCAGCTTGATCCCGCCGGGACAGAGAACAGAGACCCAGTACTTC.

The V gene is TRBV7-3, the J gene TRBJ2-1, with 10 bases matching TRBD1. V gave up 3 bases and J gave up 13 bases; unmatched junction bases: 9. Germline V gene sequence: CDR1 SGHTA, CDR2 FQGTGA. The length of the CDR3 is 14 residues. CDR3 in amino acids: CASSLTGGAKTQFF. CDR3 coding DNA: TGTGCCAGCAGCTTGACAGGGGGCGCGAAAACCCAGTTCTTC.

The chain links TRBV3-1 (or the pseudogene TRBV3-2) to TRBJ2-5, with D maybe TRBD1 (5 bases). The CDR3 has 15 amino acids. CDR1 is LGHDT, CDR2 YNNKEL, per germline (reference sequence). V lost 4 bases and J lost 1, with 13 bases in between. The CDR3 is CASSLRRQGQETQYF. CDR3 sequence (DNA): TGTGCCAGCAGCCTGCGTAGGCAGGGCCAAGAGACCCAGTACTTC.

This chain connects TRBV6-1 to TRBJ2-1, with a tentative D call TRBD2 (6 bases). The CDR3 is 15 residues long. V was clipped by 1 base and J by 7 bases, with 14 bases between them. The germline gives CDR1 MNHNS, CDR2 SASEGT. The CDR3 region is CASSEVGTGGNEQFF. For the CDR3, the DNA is TGTGCCAGCAGTGAAGTAGGGACCGGAGGGAATGAGCAGTTCTTC.

This CDR3 reads CASSLAAPGGGTEAFF. The CDR3, as DNA: TGTGCCAGCAGCTTAGCGGCCCCAGGGGGAGGCACTGAAGCTTTCTTT. The rearrangement uses TRBV7-9 and TRBJ1-1, with 7 bases that match TRBD1. The CDR3 spans 16 residues. Germline V gene sequence: CDR1 SEHNR, CDR2 FQNEAQ (reference sequence). V lost 0 bases to trimming and J lost 4 bases; unmatched junction nucleotides: 8.